This T cell receptor (beta chain) emerged from a study of blood T cell repertoires in COVID-19. In the study overall: Some COVID-19 samples were acute and others convalescent; all came from the United States, Italy and Spain. The analysed material was cDNA or gDNA that came from T cells, B-cell-depleted T cells, or PBMCs.

Germline loops: CDR1 SNHLY, CDR2 FYNNEI. The CDR3 has 15 residues. The V gene end was trimmed by 5 bases and the J gene end by 4 bases; junction bases not matched to a gene: 2. As handled by the study authors: Amplification of reference gene primers was used by the study to estimate nucleated cell counts. Clones were read by immunoSEQ multiplex PCR, and TCRdb kept only the in-frame ones, dropping some. V, J and clone size reflect that table, while D and trimming were determined from the DNA. The sample has 200,000 to 250,000 clones, around 80% seen once. The receptor was derived from a woman in her 40s with active or convalescent COVID-19. The sample was peripheral blood. This chain uses TRBV2 with TRBJ2-1, with TRBD2 matching 13 bases. In DNA form, the CDR3 reads TGTGCCAGCAGTTTACTAGCGGGGGGGTACAATGAGCAGTTCTTC. This codes for CASSLLAGGYNEQFF. Full variable domain (missing parts from reference TRBV2 and TRBJ2-1): EPEVTQTPSHQVTQMGQEVILRCVPISNHLYFYWYRQILGQKVEFLVSFYNNEISEKSEIFDDQFSVERPDGSNFTLKIRSTKLEDSAMYFCASSLLAGGYNEQFFGPGTRLTVL.